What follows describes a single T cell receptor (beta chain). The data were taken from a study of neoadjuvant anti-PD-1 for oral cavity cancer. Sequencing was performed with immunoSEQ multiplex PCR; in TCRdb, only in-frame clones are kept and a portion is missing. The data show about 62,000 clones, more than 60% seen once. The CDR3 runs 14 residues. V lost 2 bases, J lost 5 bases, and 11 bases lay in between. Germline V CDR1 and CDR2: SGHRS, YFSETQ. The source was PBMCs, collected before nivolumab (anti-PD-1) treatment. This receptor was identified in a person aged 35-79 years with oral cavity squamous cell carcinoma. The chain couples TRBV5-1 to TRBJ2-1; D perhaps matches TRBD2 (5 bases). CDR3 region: CASSFEGYHNEQFF. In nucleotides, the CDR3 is TGCGCCAGCAGCTTTGAGGGCTATCACAATGAGCAGTTCTTC.